This TCR beta chain was recorded in a study of T cell changes during pregnancy in multiple sclerosis. In germline, CDR1 is SGHRS, CDR2 YFSETQ. V trimming: 2 bases; J trimming: 7 bases; junction bases outside the gene matches: 9. This CDR3 is 16 amino acids long. TCRdb keeps only in-frame clones here, not all; method: immunoSEQ multiplex PCR. This sample yields approximately 88,000 clones, of which over 80% are seen a single time; 4.3% belongs to the top ten. This sequence originates from a female donor with multiple sclerosis, enrolled in a pregnancy study. The chain combines TRBV5-1 with TRBJ2-1; 10 nucleotides align to TRBD2. Material: peripheral blood, obtained in the first trimester of pregnancy. The CDR3 loop is CASSLSGGGTRNEQFF. Here the CDR3 DNA reads TGCGCCAGCAGCTTAAGCGGGGGGGGCACTCGGAATGAGCAGTTCTTC.